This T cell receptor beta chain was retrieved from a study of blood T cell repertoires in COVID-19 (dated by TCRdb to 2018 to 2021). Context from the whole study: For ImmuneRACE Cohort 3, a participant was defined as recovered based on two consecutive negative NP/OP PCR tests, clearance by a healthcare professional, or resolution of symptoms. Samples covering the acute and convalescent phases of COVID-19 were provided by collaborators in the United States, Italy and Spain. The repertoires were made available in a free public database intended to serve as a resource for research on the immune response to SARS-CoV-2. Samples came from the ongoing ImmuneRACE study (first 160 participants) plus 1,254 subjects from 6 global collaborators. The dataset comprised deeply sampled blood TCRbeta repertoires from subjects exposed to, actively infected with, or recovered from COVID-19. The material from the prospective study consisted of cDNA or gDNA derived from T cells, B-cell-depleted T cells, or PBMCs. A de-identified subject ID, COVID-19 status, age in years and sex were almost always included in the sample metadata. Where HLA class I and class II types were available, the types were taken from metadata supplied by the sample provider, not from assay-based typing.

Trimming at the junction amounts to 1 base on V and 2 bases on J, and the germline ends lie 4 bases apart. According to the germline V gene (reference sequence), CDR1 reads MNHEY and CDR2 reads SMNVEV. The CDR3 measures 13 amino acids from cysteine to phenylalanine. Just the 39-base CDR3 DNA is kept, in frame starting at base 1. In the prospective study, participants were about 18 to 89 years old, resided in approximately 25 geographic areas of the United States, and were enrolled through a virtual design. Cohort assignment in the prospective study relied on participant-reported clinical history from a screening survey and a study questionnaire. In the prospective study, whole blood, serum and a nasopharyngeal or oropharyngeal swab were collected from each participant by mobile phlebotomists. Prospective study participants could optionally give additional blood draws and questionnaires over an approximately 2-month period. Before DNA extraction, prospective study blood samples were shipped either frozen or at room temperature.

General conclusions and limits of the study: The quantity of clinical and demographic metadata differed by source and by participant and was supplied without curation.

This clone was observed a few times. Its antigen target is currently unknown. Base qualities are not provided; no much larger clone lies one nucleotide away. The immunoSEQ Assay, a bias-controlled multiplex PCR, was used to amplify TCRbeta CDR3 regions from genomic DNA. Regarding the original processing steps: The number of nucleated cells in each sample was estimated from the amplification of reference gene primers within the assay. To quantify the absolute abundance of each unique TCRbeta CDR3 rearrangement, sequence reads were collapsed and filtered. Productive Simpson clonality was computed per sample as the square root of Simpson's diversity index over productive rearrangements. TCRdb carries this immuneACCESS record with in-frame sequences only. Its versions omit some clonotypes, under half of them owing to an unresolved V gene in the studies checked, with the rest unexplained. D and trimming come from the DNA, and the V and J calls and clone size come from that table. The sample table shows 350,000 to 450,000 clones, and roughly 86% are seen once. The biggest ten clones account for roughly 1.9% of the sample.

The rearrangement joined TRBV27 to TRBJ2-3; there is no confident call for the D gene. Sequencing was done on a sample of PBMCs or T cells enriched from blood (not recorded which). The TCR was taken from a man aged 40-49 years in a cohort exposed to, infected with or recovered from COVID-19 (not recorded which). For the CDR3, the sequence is CASSLYITDTQYF. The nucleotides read TGTGCCAGCAGTTTATACATCACAGATACGCAGTATTTT.